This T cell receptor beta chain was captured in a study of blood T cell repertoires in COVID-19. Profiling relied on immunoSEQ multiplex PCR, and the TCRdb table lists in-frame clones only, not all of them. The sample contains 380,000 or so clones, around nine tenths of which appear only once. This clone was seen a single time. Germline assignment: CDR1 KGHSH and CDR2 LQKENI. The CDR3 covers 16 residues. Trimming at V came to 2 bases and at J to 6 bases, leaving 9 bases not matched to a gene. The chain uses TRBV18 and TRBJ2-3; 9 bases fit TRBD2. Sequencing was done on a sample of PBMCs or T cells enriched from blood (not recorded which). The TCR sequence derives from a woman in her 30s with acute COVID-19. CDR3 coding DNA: TGTGCCAGCTCACCAAAAGGCGGGGGGGCCGGTGATACGCAGTATTTT. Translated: CASSPKGGGAGDTQYF.